Below, 22 T cell receptor beta chains from the same sample are listed, as sequenced in a study of cytomegalovirus exposure and HLA in healthy donors. 60 Vbeta and 13 Jbeta primers were used in PCR. This table comes from immunoSEQ multiplex PCR, and its TCRdb copy is limited to in-frame clones, with some not included. The sample lists about 220,000 clones, roughly 70% occurring once. Sequences were obtained from PBMCs. The source of these receptors is a woman in her 30s in good health and CMV-seronegative.

This rearrangement joins TRBV29-1 to TRBJ2-2, with D possibly TRBD2 on 5 matching bases. This CDR3 comprises 14 residues. The V gene's germline CDR1 is SQVTM and CDR2 ANQGSEA. The germline V and J ends were trimmed by 1 base and 3 bases, with 9 bases remaining between them. CDR3 nucleotide sequence: TGCAGCGTTGAAGGGCTAGCTGACACCGGGGAGCTGTTTTTT. It specifies CSVEGLADTGELFF.

The chain has TRBV5-8 and TRBJ2-6; D uncertain. Germline V CDR1 and CDR2: SGHTS, YDEGEE. Trimming removed 3 bases at V and 2 bases at J, with 6 bases between. The CDR3 is made up of 14 amino acids. The CDR3 DNA sequence: TGTGCCAGCAGCTCTCTAACTGGGGCCAACGTCCTGACTTTC. This codes for CASSSLTGANVLTF. Combining the CDR3 with reference TRBV5-8 and TRBJ2-6 gives the whole variable domain EAGVTQSPTHLIKTRGQQATLRCSPISGHTSVYWYQQALGLGLQFLLWYDEGEERNRGNFPPRFSGRQFPNYSSELNVNALELEDSALYLCASSSLTGANVLTFGAGSRLTVL.

The rearrangement links TRBV19 to TRBJ1-3; D is possibly TRBD1 (6 bases). CDR1 and CDR2 (germline): LNHDA, SQIVND (reference sequence). V lost 7 bases to trimming and J lost 0 bases, with 10 bases between them. This CDR3 is 14 amino acids long. The CDR3 loop is CASKGVDSGNTIYF. The CDR3 bases are TGTGCCAGTAAGGGGGTTGACTCTGGAAACACCATATATTTT.

The V call is TRBV5-1, the J call TRBJ2-7, with 8 bases matching TRBD2. CDR1 is SGHRS and CDR2 is YFSETQ in the germline V gene. The CDR3 covers 14 residues. Trimming took 2 bases from V and 4 from J; bases not matched to a gene: 5. The CDR3 protein is CASSLSTSGYEQYF. The CDR3 region has the DNA TGCGCCAGCAGCTTAAGCACTAGCGGATACGAGCAGTACTTC.

A note on this clone: One end of the junction does not line up with germline, which may come from a read error. The chain recombines TRBV6-1 with TRBJ1-6, with 10 bases that match TRBD1. The CDR3 totals 14 residues. From germline, CDR1 is MNHNS and CDR2 SASEGT. The CDR3 sequence: CASSEWDRGFTLYF. DNA for the CDR3: TGTGCCAGCAGTGAATGGGACAGGGGTTTCACCCTCTACTTT.

CDR3 loop: CASSEYRRNTEAFF. For the CDR3, the DNA is TGCGCCAGCAGTGAATACAGACGAAACACTGAAGCTTTCTTT. The chain recombines TRBV10-1 with TRBJ1-1; D remains unclear. This CDR3 contains 14 residues. Trimming removed 3 bases at V and 2 bases at J, with 10 bases between. Looked up from germline, CDR1 is WNHNN and CDR2 is SYGVQD (reference sequence).

The chain joins TRBV7-8 to TRBJ2-7; 7 bases map to TRBD1. In germline, CDR1 is SGHVS, CDR2 FQNEAQ. The ends lost 5 bases at V and 5 bases at J; junction bases unmatched: 15. The CDR3 consists of 16 residues. CDR3 sequence reads: CASSHVTGEIQDEQYF. The CDR3 DNA follows: TGTGCCAGCAGCCACGTCACAGGGGAAATTCAGGACGAGCAGTACTTC.

The chain couples TRBV11-3 to TRBJ1-4, with 9 bases that match TRBD1. Per the germline V gene, CDR1 is SGHNT and CDR2 is YENEEA. J was trimmed by 6 bases and V by 5 bases; bases with no gene match: 7. The CDR3 consists of 15 residues. The CDR3 bases are TGTGCCAGCAGCACCTGGACAGGGGAGGATGAAAAACTGTTTTTT. This translates into CASSTWTGEDEKLFF.

This clone was detected a few times. The chain uses TRBV5-1 and TRBJ1-4; 7 bases fit TRBD1. The V gene end was trimmed by 4 bases and the J gene end by 7 bases; junction bases not matched to a gene: 7. Germline CDR1 SGHRS, CDR2 YFSETQ. The CDR3 is made up of 14 amino acids. The CDR3 region is CASSIQGTREKLFF. CDR3 nucleotides: TGCGCCAGCAGCATACAGGGGACGCGTGAAAAACTGTTTTTT.

V gene TRBV5-6 combines with J gene TRBJ1-5; 11 nucleotides agree with TRBD1. The CDR3 sequence is 16 residues long. The J segment lost 6 bases and the V segment lost 0 bases, leaving 5 bases of the junction unmatched. The germline V gene encodes CDR1 SGHDT and CDR2 YYEEEE. The CDR3 reads CASSLAGTGGSQPQHF. The CDR3 DNA is TGTGCCAGCAGCTTGGCCGGGACAGGGGGTTCTCAGCCCCAGCATTTT. Using reference TRBV5-6 and TRBJ1-5 for the parts outside the CDR3, the full variable domain is DAGVTQSPTHLIKTRGQQVTLRCSPKSGHDTVSWYQQALGQGPQFIFQYYEEEERQRGNFPDRFSGHQFPNYSSELNVNALLLGDSALYLCASSLAGTGGSQPQHFGDGTRLSIL.

V and J are TRBV6-1 and TRBJ2-7, with D tentatively TRBD1 (6 bases). CDR3 length: 16 residues. Per the germline V gene, CDR1 is MNHNS and CDR2 is SASEGT. V was shortened by 2 bases and J by 0 bases, with 14 bases between the two germline ends. The CDR3 reads CASSEQQGNPSYEQYF. The DNA of the CDR3 is TGTGCCAGCAGTGAACAACAGGGCAACCCCTCCTACGAGCAGTACTTC.

This chain links TRBV27 with TRBJ1-2, with 8 bases matching TRBD1. The CDR3 runs 13 residues. The V gene's germline CDR1 is MNHEY and CDR2 SMNVEV (reference sequence). The J segment lost 6 bases and the V segment lost 3 bases, leaving 3 bases of the junction unmatched. The CDR3 loop reads CASSLAGGNGYTF. The DNA for the CDR3 is TGTGCCAGCAGTTTGGCAGGGGGCAATGGCTACACCTTC.

This chain uses TRBV5-1 with TRBJ2-3; 15 nucleotides match TRBD2. This CDR3 comprises 17 residues. After removal of 2 bases from V and 3 bases from J, the junction contained 4 bases not matched to a gene. CDR1 and CDR2 from the germline V gene are SGHRS and YFSETQ. This chain's CDR3 is CASSFGTSGGMTDTQYF. In DNA form, the CDR3 reads TGCGCCAGCAGCTTTGGGACTAGCGGGGGGATGACAGATACGCAGTATTTT.

The CDR3 DNA sequence: TGTGCCTGGAAGTGGCGGGACTCCTACAATGAGCAGTTCTTC. It codes for CAWKWRDSYNEQFF. J is TRBJ2-1 and V is TRBV30; D may be TRBD2 (6 bases). Per the germline V gene, CDR1 is GTSNPN and CDR2 is SVGIG (reference sequence). The CDR3 has 14 amino acids. V was pared by 4 bases and J by 0 bases, with 10 bases between.

The rearrangement joins TRBV7-9 to TRBJ1-1, with no clear D. Germline V gene lookup returns CDR1 SEHNR and CDR2 FQNEAQ (reference sequence). V lost 1 base and J lost 5, with 8 bases in between. There are 13 residues in the CDR3. CDR3 region: CASSLVPRTEAFF. In nucleotides, the CDR3 is TGTGCCAGCAGCTTAGTTCCCCGGACTGAAGCTTTCTTT.

The table lists this clone with a count of one. V is TRBV7-9 and J is TRBJ1-1; tentatively, D is TRBD1 (6 bases). Germline V gene data show CDR1 as SEHNR and CDR2 as FQNEAQ (reference sequence). This CDR3 is built from 11 residues. Trimming removed 11 bases from V and 11 bases from J, with 18 bases in between. The CDR3 DNA follows: TGTGCCTCCCGCGGGCCAGGGGAGGCTTTCTTT. Translation: CASRGPGEAFF.

The V call is TRBV20-1, the J call TRBJ1-2; D gene ambiguous. The germline gives CDR1 DFQATT, CDR2 SNEGSKA (reference sequence). Deletions cut 6 bases from V and 4 bases from J, with 9 bases between. The CDR3 has 11 residues. The CDR3, as DNA: TGCAGTGCCCTAGATTCCTATGGCTACACCTTC. It translates to CSALDSYGYTF.

This chain joins TRBV6-1 and TRBJ2-5; maybe TRBD1 (5 bases). In germline, CDR1 is MNHNS, CDR2 SASEGT. The length of the CDR3 is 14 residues. Trimming left V 6 bases short and J 4 bases short, with 15 bases between. CDR3 in DNA: TGTGCCAGCAGGCAGGGTGGGGTTCGAGAGACCCAGTACTTC. Translated: CASRQGGVRETQYF.

The chain uses TRBV29-1 and TRBJ2-3, with TRBD2 identical over 7 bases. Trimming cost V 6 bases and J 0 bases; bases outside gene matches: 12. CDR1 and CDR2 from the germline V gene are SQVTM and ANQGSEA. This CDR3 comprises 16 residues. The CDR3 DNA reads as TGCAGCGTCACGGGATTCTCAGCGGGAAGCACAGATACGCAGTATTTT. As protein: CSVTGFSAGSTDTQYF.

The table lists this clone with a count of one. The chain is built from TRBV6-6 and TRBJ2-1, with 9 bases matching TRBD2. Losses at the gene ends were 0 bases for V and 7 bases for J; bases not matched to a gene: 7. The CDR3 loop spans 16 amino acids. Germline loops: CDR1 MNHNY, CDR2 SVGAGI (reference sequence). CDR3 in amino acids: CASSYSPAGGGNEQFF. The CDR3 coding sequence is TGTGCCAGCAGTTACTCCCCAGCGGGAGGTGGGAATGAGCAGTTCTTC.

This clone was detected only a few times. The chain has TRBV30 and TRBJ2-2, with 12 positions matching TRBD1. CDR3 length: 14 amino acids. Germline CDR1 and CDR2: GTSNPN and SVGIG (reference sequence). J gave up 4 bases and V 5 bases, and 2 bases lay outside the gene matches. The CDR3 nucleotides read TGTGCCTGGGGGACAGGGGGCACCACCGGGGAGCTGTTTTTT. Translated, it gives CAWGTGGTTGELFF.

The sample holds a few counts of this clone. Additional DNA sequences in this sample encode the identical CDR3. The V call is TRBV7-9, the J call TRBJ1-2; D is unclear. The germline V gene encodes CDR1 SEHNR and CDR2 FQNEAQ (reference sequence). This CDR3 comprises 14 residues. Trimming shortened V by 5 bases and J by 2 bases, and 12 bases separated the two germline ends. The CDR3 is CASSPSGGNYGYTF. The CDR3 nucleotides are TGTGCCAGCAGCCCCTCGGGAGGGAACTATGGCTACACCTTC.